These 16 T cell receptor beta chains came from one sample sequenced in a study of cytomegalovirus exposure and HLA in healthy donors. Primers for the PCR totalled 60 Vbeta and 13 Jbeta. TCRdb keeps only in-frame clones here, not all; method: immunoSEQ multiplex PCR. The table has 200,000 or so clones, about 81% seen once. The sequencing sample was made of PBMCs. These TCRs come from a woman younger than 35 in good health and CMV-seropositive.

J is TRBJ2-1 and V is TRBV5-1; possibly TRBD1 for D (6 bases). CDR3 length equals 16 residues. The V end lost 3 bases, the J end lost 6 bases, and 19 bases lay between the germline ends. Germline lookup yields CDR1 SGHRS and CDR2 YFSETQ. The CDR3 sequence: CASSWLGTGLGNEQFF. CDR3 DNA: TGCGCCAGCAGCTGGTTGGGAACAGGGTTGGGCAATGAGCAGTTCTTC.

The chain recombines TRBV1 with TRBJ1-2. TRBV1 is annotated as a pseudogene. The CDR3 consists of 15 residues. The chain's CDR3 is CTSSQLRPVSLGYTF. CDR3 bases: TGCACCAGCAGCCAGCTACGTCCTGTCTCCTTAGGCTACACCTTC.

To note about this clone: The sample holds other DNA sequences that translate to the same CDR3. The gene calls are TRBV19 and TRBJ1-3, with D tentatively TRBD1 (6 bases). V lost 7 bases, J lost 6 bases, and 19 bases lay in between. This CDR3 comprises 15 residues. Germline V gene data show CDR1 as LNHDA and CDR2 as SQIVND (reference sequence). CDR3 in amino acids: CASKVGQMGLNTIYF. DNA of the CDR3: TGTGCCAGTAAAGTCGGACAGATGGGTTTAAACACCATATATTTT.

The chain couples TRBV6-4 to TRBJ1-5, with TRBD1 identical over 8 bases. The V gene's germline CDR1 is MRHNA and CDR2 SNTAGT. CDR3 length: 14 amino acids. With V trimmed by 3 bases and J by 4 bases, 2 bases remained unmatched. The CDR3 is CASSEDRGNQPQHF. DNA for the CDR3: TGTGCCAGCAGTGAAGACAGGGGAAATCAGCCCCAGCATTTT.

V gene TRBV27 combines with J gene TRBJ2-7; 10 bases align to TRBD2. The V segment lost 3 bases and the J segment 2 bases; nucleotides outside the gene matches: 7. The CDR3 has 16 residues. CDR1 is MNHEY and CDR2 is SMNVEV in the germline V gene (reference sequence). The CDR3 coding sequence is TGTGCCAGCAGTTTTATACTAGCGGGGCCTCCCTACGAGCAGTACTTC. Its protein is CASSFILAGPPYEQYF.

The chain joins TRBV30 to TRBJ1-6, with a possible D match to TRBD1 (6 bases). The V gene's germline CDR1 is GTSNPN and CDR2 SVGIG (reference sequence). Between the trimmed V and J ends, which lost 4 bases and 5 bases, there was a span of 12 bases. The CDR3 covers 14 residues. The CDR3 nucleotides read TGTGCCTGGAAAGCGGGGGCGGATAATTCACCCCTCCACTTT. Translation: CAWKAGADNSPLHF.

CDR3 sequence (DNA): TGTGCCAGCAGCTTAGCGGGACAGACTTCGAACACCGGGGAGCTGTTTTTT. Translating it yields CASSLAGQTSNTGELFF. The chain carries TRBV11-1 and TRBJ2-2, with 7 nucleotides matching TRBD1. J was trimmed by 0 bases and V by 0 bases; bases with no gene match: 4. Germline loops: CDR1 SGHAT, CDR2 FQDESV (reference sequence). CDR3 size: 17 residues.

The chain carries TRBV2 and TRBJ2-7, with 16 positions matching TRBD2. The CDR3 length is 18 residues. CDR1 SNHLY and CDR2 FYNNEI come from the germline V gene. V trimming: 4 bases; J trimming: 6 bases; junction bases outside the gene matches: 12. CDR3 in DNA: TGTGCCAGCAGTGGAGCCGGGACTAGCGGGGGGGCTTTGAGCGAGCAGTACGTC. This translates into CASSGAGTSGGALSEQYV.

This clone showed up just a few times. V usage is TRBV11-3 and J usage is TRBJ2-5; 14 bases line up with TRBD2. The V and J ends lost 5 bases and 5 bases, in that order; junction bases with no gene match: 7. The CDR3 is 16 amino acids. Germline V gene data show CDR1 as SGHNT and CDR2 as YENEEA. DNA for the CDR3: TGTGCCAGCAGCAGACGACTAGCGGGGGGGGTTGAGACCCAGTACTTC. Protein sequence: CASSRRLAGGVETQYF.

V and J are TRBV5-6 and TRBJ2-7; D possibly corresponds to TRBD1 (5 bases). Germline lookup yields CDR1 SGHDT and CDR2 YYEEEE. V shed 4 bases and J shed 2 bases, with 10 bases lying between them. The CDR3 has 13 residues. The CDR3 DNA follows: TGTGCCAGCAGCACAGGACCAACCTACGAGCAGTACTTC. Protein sequence: CASSTGPTYEQYF. Filled out from reference TRBV5-6 and TRBJ2-7, the complete variable domain reads DAGVTQSPTHLIKTRGQQVTLRCSPKSGHDTVSWYQQALGQGPQFIFQYYEEEERQRGNFPDRFSGHQFPNYSSELNVNALLLGDSALYLCASSTGPTYEQYFGPGTRLTVT.

This chain uses TRBV4-1 with TRBJ1-2, with 8 bases lining up with TRBD1. Per germline, CDR1 MGHRA and CDR2 YSYEKL. V trimming: 5 bases; J trimming: 1 base; junction bases outside the gene matches: 6. The CDR3 is 15 residues long. CDR3 DNA sequence: TGCGCCAGCAGCTCCCGGGACAGGATTAACTATGGCTACACCTTC. This encodes CASSSRDRINYGYTF.

The chain carries TRBV9 and TRBJ2-5, with 8 bases aligning to TRBD2. The CDR3 extends over 15 amino acids. V lost 2 bases, J lost 4 bases, and 7 bases stayed unmatched. CDR1 and CDR2 (germline): SGDLS, YYNGEE. CDR3 in DNA: TGTGCCAGCAGCGTCACGGGGGGGCAGGGAGAGACCCAGTACTTC. Its protein is CASSVTGGQGETQYF.

J is TRBJ2-2 and V is TRBV4-1; D not resolved. The CDR3 loop spans 13 amino acids. V lost 6 bases and J lost 4, with 9 bases in between. Germline CDR1 and CDR2: MGHRA and YSYEKL. The CDR3 sequence is CASSDTFTGELFF. CDR3 nucleotide sequence: TGCGCCAGCAGTGACACCTTCACCGGGGAGCTGTTTTTT.

V and J are TRBV7-3 and TRBJ1-1, with unresolved D. Per the germline V gene, CDR1 is SGHTA and CDR2 is FQGTGA. V was pared by 2 bases and J by 6 bases, with 10 bases between. This CDR3 is 13 amino acids long. CDR3 in amino acids: CASSLHHSSEAFF. The CDR3 nucleotides read TGTGCCAGCAGCTTACACCACTCCTCTGAAGCTTTCTTT.

CDR3 sequence (DNA): TGTGCCAGCAGCCCATCCCCTGAACAAGATACGCAGTATTTT. As protein: CASSPSPEQDTQYF. This chain joins TRBV9 and TRBJ2-3, with unresolved D. V lost 4 bases, J lost 5 bases, and 14 bases lay in between. This CDR3 comprises 14 residues. CDR1 is SGDLS and CDR2 is YYNGEE in the germline V gene.

As concerns this clone: The junction differs from germline at one of its ends, possibly a read error. This sample includes further DNA sequences coding for the same CDR3. This chain connects TRBV28 to TRBJ2-7; 9 bases agree with TRBD1. The CDR3 contains 15 residues. Germline V gene data show CDR1 as MDHEN and CDR2 as SYDVKM. The DNA of the CDR3 is TGTGCCAGCAGAGCCCCGGGACAGGGTAGTTACGAACAGTACTTC. Its translation: CASRAPGQGSYEQYF. Full variable domain (rest looked up from reference TRBV28 and TRBJ2-7): DVKVTQSSRYLVKRTGEKVFLECVQDMDHENMFWYRQDPGLGLRLIYFSYDVKMKEKGDIPEGYSVSREKKERFSLILESASTNQTSMYLCASRAPGQGSYEQYFGPGTRLTVT.